This T cell receptor (beta chain) originates from a study of control samples from healthy donors and cancer patients. The CDR3 sequence is 15 residues long. CDR1 and CDR2 from the germline V gene are SGHRS and YFSETQ. Unmatched junction bases numbered 4, after V lost 2 bases and J lost 4 bases. This table comes from immunoSEQ multiplex PCR, and its TCRdb copy is limited to in-frame clones, with some not included. The profile covers about 48,000 clones, with nearly 95% appearing a single time and 23% taken by the ten largest. Material for sequencing was PBMCs. The V call is TRBV5-1, the J call TRBJ2-5, with 11 bases aligning to TRBD1. The receptor's source is a woman in her forties or fifties with head and neck cancer. CDR3 loop: CASSLGQGAVETQYF. The CDR3 nucleotides read TGCGCCAGCAGCTTAGGACAGGGGGCTGTAGAGACCCAGTACTTC.